This TCR beta chain was identified in a study of blood T cell repertoires in COVID-19. With 6 bases clipped from V and 5 bases from J, the junction kept 5 bases outside the gene matches. Germline-derived CDR1 and CDR2 are SGHAT and FQNNGV. This CDR3 has 15 residues. Some clones are missing from TCRdb's copy, which holds only in-frame ones; the method was immunoSEQ multiplex PCR. This table holds approximately 130,000 clones, about 86% found once. The genes are TRBV11-2 and TRBJ2-7, with TRBD2 identical over 15 bases. Sequenced sample: peripheral blood. The receptor's source is a woman in her fifties or sixties with acute or convalescent COVID-19. The chain's CDR3 is CASRSGTSGGNEQYF. DNA of the CDR3: TGTGCCAGCAGGTCCGGGACTAGCGGGGGGAACGAGCAGTACTTC.